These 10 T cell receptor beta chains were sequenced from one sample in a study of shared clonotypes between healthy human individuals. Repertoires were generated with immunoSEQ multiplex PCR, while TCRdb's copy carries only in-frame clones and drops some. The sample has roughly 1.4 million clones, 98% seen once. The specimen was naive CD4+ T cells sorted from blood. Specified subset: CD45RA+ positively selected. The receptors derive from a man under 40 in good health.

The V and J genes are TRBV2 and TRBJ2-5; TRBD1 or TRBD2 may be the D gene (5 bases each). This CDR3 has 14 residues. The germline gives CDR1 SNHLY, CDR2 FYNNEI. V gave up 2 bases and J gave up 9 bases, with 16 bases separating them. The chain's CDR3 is CASSEWGPRRAQYF. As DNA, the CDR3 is TGTGCCAGCAGTGAATGGGGACCCCGCCGGGCCCAGTACTTC.

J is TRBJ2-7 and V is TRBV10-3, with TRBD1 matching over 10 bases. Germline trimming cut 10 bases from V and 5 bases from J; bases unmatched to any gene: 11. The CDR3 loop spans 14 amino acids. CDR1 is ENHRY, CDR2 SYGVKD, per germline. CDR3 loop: CATRTPTGGDEQYF. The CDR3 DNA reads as TGTGCCACCCGAACACCGACAGGGGGCGACGAGCAGTACTTC.

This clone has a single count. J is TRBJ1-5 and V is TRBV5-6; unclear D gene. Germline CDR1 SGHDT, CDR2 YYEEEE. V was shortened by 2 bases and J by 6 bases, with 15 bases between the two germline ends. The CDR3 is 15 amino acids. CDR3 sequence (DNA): TGTGCCAGCAGCTTAGGCTTCCTTAGCGGTCAGCCCCAGCATTTT. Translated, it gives CASSLGFLSGQPQHF. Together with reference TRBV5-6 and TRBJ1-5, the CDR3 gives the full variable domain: DAGVTQSPTHLIKTRGQQVTLRCSPKSGHDTVSWYQQALGQGPQFIFQYYEEEERQRGNFPDRFSGHQFPNYSSELNVNALLLGDSALYLCASSLGFLSGQPQHFGDGTRLSIL.

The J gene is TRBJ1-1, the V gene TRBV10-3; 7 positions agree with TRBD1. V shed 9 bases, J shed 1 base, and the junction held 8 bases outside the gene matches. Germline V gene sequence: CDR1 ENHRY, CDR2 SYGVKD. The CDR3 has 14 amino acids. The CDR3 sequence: CAIRQGAPNTEAFF. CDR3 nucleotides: TGTGCCATAAGACAGGGAGCTCCGAACACTGAAGCTTTCTTT.

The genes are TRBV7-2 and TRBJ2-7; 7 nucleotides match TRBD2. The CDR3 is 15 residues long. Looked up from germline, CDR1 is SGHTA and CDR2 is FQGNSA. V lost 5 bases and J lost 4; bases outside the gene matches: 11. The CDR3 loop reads CASSASGTTLYEQYF. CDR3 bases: TGTGCCAGCAGCGCTTCCGGGACTACCTTATACGAGCAGTACTTC.

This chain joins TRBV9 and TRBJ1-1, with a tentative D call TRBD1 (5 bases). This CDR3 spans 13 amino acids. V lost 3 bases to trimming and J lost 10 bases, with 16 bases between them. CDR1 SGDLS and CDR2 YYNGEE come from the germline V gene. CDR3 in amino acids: CASSELRGKRAFF. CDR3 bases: TGTGCCAGCAGCGAGCTTCGGGGGAAGCGAGCTTTCTTT.

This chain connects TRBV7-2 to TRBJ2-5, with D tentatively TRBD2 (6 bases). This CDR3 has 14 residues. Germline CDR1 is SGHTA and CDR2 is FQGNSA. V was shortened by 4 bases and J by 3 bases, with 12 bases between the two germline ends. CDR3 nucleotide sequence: TGTGCCAGCAGCTCGGGAGCTTGGAAAGAGACCCAGTACTTC. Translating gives CASSSGAWKETQYF.

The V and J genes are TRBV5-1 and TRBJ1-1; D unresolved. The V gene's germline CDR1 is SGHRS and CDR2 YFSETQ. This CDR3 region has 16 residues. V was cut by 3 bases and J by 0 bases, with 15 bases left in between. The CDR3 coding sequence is TGCGCCAGCAGCTCCGCTGGGCCAAACTTGAACACTGAAGCTTTCTTT. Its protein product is CASSSAGPNLNTEAFF.

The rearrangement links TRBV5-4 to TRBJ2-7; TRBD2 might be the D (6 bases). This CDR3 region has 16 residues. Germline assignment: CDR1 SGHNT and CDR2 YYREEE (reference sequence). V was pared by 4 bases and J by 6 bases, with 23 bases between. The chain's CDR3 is CASSPTLGQGAGEQYF. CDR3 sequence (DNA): TGTGCCAGCAGCCCGACGCTTGGGCAGGGAGCGGGCGAGCAGTACTTC.

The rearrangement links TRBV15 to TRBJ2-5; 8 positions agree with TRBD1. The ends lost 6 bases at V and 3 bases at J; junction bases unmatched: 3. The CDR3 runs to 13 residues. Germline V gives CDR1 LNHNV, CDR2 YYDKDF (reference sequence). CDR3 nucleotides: TGTGCCACCAGTGGACAGGGAAAAGAGACCCAGTACTTC. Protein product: CATSGQGKETQYF.